Sequencing of this TCR beta chain was carried out in a study of CD8 T cells in Susac syndrome. TCR beta sequencing was performed on blood CD8+ and CD4+ T cells. TEMRA cells were FACS-enriched, and CD8+ and CD4+ T cells were isolated negatively. As concerns this clonotype: Its cognate antigen is unknown.

Study outcomes and limitations: It was acknowledged in the study that the number of individuals who were included in its TCR sequencing and HLA analysis was relatively small.

The CDR3 covers 11 residues. Trimming took off 4 bases at V and 8 bases at J, with 11 bases between the two ends. Per the germline V gene, CDR1 is SQVTM and CDR2 is ANQGSEA. It was with random hexamers that roughly 0.45 to 1 ug RNA was reverse transcribed. TCR beta CDR3 was amplified by immunoSEQ covering 54 Vbeta and 13 Jbeta. Using its own MiXCR run on the immunoSEQ multiplex PCR reads, TCRdb lists one record per CDR3 protein. The sample holds about 440,000 distinct CDR3 sequences, approximately 89% seen once. The TCR was taken from a human donor with multiple sclerosis. The specimen was CD8+ T cells from PBMCs. The rearrangement joins TRBV29-1 to TRBJ1-2; D is undetermined. Here the CDR3 reads CSVAVDRGYTF. The CDR3 DNA reads as TGCAGCGTTGCGGTGGATCGGGGCTACACCTTC.